These T cell receptor beta chains were read from a single sample in a study of cytomegalovirus exposure and HLA in healthy donors. Generated by immunoSEQ multiplex PCR, the TCRdb table keeps only in-frame clones and is missing some. The sample includes 120,000 to 150,000 clones, roughly 66% of them seen just once. The sequencing input was PBMCs. These receptors were taken from a woman aged 18-30 years in good health and CMV-seronegative. Both conserved end residues are part of each CDR3. A D gene is named only where the DNA matches it firmly. Clone size is shown for a subset of rows, as once, few, many or a class of expanded clone.

>TRBD2|NA|TRBJ2-3|TRBV7-2
CASSLVPATSLNTQYF
TGTGCCAGCAGCTTAGTCCCTGCGACTAGCCTGAATACGCAGTATTTT
>TRBD1|NA|TRBJ1-2|TRBV6-6
CASSRGTETYGYTF
TGTGCCAGCAGTCGGGGGACAGAAACCTATGGCTACACCTTC
>NA|NA|TRBJ1-2|TRBV4-2
CASSSPQGTHNYGYTF
TGTGCCAGCAGCTCTCCCCAGGGGACACACAACTATGGCTACACCTTC
>TRBD2|many|TRBJ2-3|TRBV6-1
CASSEEAGGPDTQYF
TGTGCCAGCAGTGAAGAAGCGGGAGGGCCAGATACGCAGTATTTT
>TRBD1|NA|TRBJ1-6|TRBV5-1
CASSYGGQENSPLHF
TGCGCCAGCAGCTATGGAGGACAGGAGAATTCACCCCTCCACTTT
>TRBD1|NA|TRBJ2-5|TRBV25-1
CASSEGTARQETQYF
TGTGCCAGCAGTGAAGGGACAGCCCGTCAGGAGACCCAGTACTTC
>TRBD1|NA|TRBJ1-1|TRBV2
CASSNPTGIEAFF
TGTGCCAGCTCCAATCCGACAGGGATCGAAGCTTTCTTT
>TRBD1|few|TRBJ1-2|TRBV18
CASSPGQGGWYGYTF
TGTGCCAGCTCACCCGGACAGGGAGGTTGGTATGGCTACACCTTC
>TRBD2|NA|TRBJ2-6|TRBV4-1
CASRIRLAGVTGANVLTF
TGCGCCAGTCGAATCCGACTAGCGGGGGTAACTGGGGCCAACGTCCTGACTTTC
>TRBD1|NA|TRBJ2-2|TRBV5-1
CASSWTGATGELFF
TGCGCCAGCAGCTGGACAGGGGCGACCGGGGAGCTGTTTTTT
>TRBD1|NA|TRBJ2-7|TRBV7-8
CASTLGQGGRYEQYF
TGTGCCAGCACCCTTGGACAGGGGGGGCGTTACGAGCAGTACTTC
>NA|NA|TRBJ1-2|TRBV19
CASSLQGNYGYTF
TGTGCCAGTAGCCTACAGGGTAACTATGGCTACACCTTC
>TRBD1|NA|TRBJ2-3|TRBV6-5
CASTGTGGTDTQYF
TGTGCCAGCACTGGGACAGGGGGTACAGATACGCAGTATTTT
>TRBD1|NA|TRBJ2-3|TRBV5-6
CASSWTGWRDTQYF
TGTGCCAGCAGTTGGACAGGGTGGAGGGATACGCAGTATTTT
>TRBD1|few|TRBJ2-3|TRBV6-6
CAITGDPFGTDTQYF
TGTGCCATCACAGGGGACCCCTTCGGCACAGATACGCAGTATTTT
>TRBD1|few|TRBJ1-4|TRBV27
CASSRVTGASRGEKLFF
TGTGCCAGCAGTCGAGTGACAGGGGCGAGCCGCGGGGAAAAACTGTTTTTT
>NA|few|TRBJ2-5|TRBV18
CASSPQSTRETQYF
TGTGCCAGCTCACCACAGTCCACTCGGGAGACCCAGTACTTC
>TRBD1|NA|TRBJ2-5|TRBV27
CASSGGQGQETQYF
TGTGCCAGCAGCGGGGGACAGGGGCAAGAGACCCAGTACTTC
>TRBD1|NA|TRBJ2-7|TRBV27
CASSLQGRHEQYF
TGTGCCAGCAGTCTACAGGGGCGGCACGAGCAGTACTTC
>TRBD1|NA|TRBJ1-1|TRBV6-1
CAIRQGLTEAFF
TGTGCCATTCGACAGGGACTCACTGAAGCTTTCTTT
>NA|NA|TRBJ1-1|TRBV23-1
CASSQKGKGTEAFF
TGCGCCAGCAGTCAAAAGGGGAAAGGCACTGAAGCTTTCTTT
>NA|NA|TRBJ1-6|TRBV11-3
CASSPGGSHNSPLHF
TGTGCCAGCAGCCCCGGGGGGTCCCATAATTCACCCCTCCACTTT
>TRBD2|NA|TRBJ2-3|TRBV7-3
CASSRSGLVTDTQYF
TGTGCCAGCAGCAGATCGGGACTAGTCACAGATACGCAGTATTTT
>TRBD2|NA|TRBJ2-1|TRBV5-1
CASSLLAGGVDEQFF
TGCGCCAGCAGCTTACTAGCGGGAGGTGTGGATGAGCAGTTCTTC
>NA|NA|TRBJ2-2|TRBV7-7
CASSLQANTGELFF
TGTGCCAGCAGCTTACAGGCGAACACCGGGGAGCTGTTTTTT
>NA|NA|TRBJ1-1|TRBV9
CASSSRPTRNTEAFF
TGTGCCAGCAGCTCCCGTCCGACAAGGAACACTGAAGCTTTCTTT
>NA|NA|TRBJ1-6|TRBV19
CASSIFDRTYNSPLHF
TGTGCCAGTAGTATCTTCGACAGGACCTATAATTCACCCCTCCACTTT
>TRBD1|once|TRBJ1-2|TRBV5-4
CASTGQGAEGYTF
TGTGCCAGCACCGGACAGGGGGCCGAAGGCTACACCTTC
>NA|few|TRBJ1-3|TRBV28
CASRRGPASGNTIYF
TGTGCCAGCAGGCGGGGACCGGCCTCTGGAAACACCATATATTTT
>NA|NA|TRBJ2-5|TRBV28
CASSWEPGESSQETQYF
TGTGCCAGCAGTTGGGAGCCAGGAGAATCTAGCCAAGAGACCCAGTACTTC
>NA|NA|TRBJ2-5|TRBV7-9
CASSPSWGRGVAETQYF
TGTGCCAGCAGCCCCTCTTGGGGCAGGGGGGTTGCAGAGACCCAGTACTTC
>NA|NA|TRBJ2-3|TRBV18
CASSPRQETYTDTQYF
TGTGCCAGCTCACCAAGACAGGAAACATACACAGATACGCAGTATTTT
>NA|NA|TRBJ2-2|TRBV6-4
CASSDGTNTGELFF
TGTGCCAGCAGTGACGGGACAAACACCGGGGAGCTGTTTTTT
>NA|NA|TRBJ1-2|TRBV9
CASSAAPGTSYGYTF
TGTGCCAGCAGCGCCGCCCCCGGGACAAGTTATGGCTACACCTTC
>NA|NA|TRBJ1-5|TRBV10-3
CAISESRQPREPQHF
TGTGCCATCAGTGAGTCGCGACAGCCTAGGGAGCCCCAGCATTTT
>NA|NA|TRBJ2-1|TRBV4-3
CASSQDSSRSSYNEQFF
TGCGCCAGCAGCCAAGATTCTTCCCGGAGCTCCTACAATGAGCAGTTCTTC
>NA|NA|TRBJ1-5|TRBV2
CASSDPQPQHF
TGTGCCAGCAGTGATCCGCAGCCCCAGCATTTT
>NA|NA|TRBJ2-5|TRBV9
CASSANRAPETQYF
TGTGCCAGCAGCGCCAACAGGGCTCCTGAGACCCAGTACTTC
>TRBD2|few|TRBJ2-4|TRBV4-1
CASSLGTGTSVAKNIQYF
TGCGCCAGCAGCCTGGGGACCGGGACTAGCGTCGCCAAAAACATTCAGTACTTC
>NA|NA|TRBJ1-5|TRBV18
CASSPTYSNQPQHF
TGTGCCAGCTCACCGACATATAGCAATCAGCCCCAGCATTTT
>NA|NA|TRBJ1-4|TRBV6-6
CASSIRDSTNEKLFF
TGTGCCAGCAGTATCCGGGACTCAACTAATGAAAAACTGTTTTTT
>NA|NA|TRBJ2-5|TRBV9
CASSVGQGKISQETQYF
TGTGCCAGCAGCGTAGGTCAGGGTAAGATTTCACAAGAGACCCAGTACTTC
>TRBD2|NA|TRBJ2-3|TRBV4-3
CASSQEGTSGGADTQYF
TGCGCCAGCAGCCAAGAAGGCACTAGCGGGGGAGCAGATACGCAGTATTTT
>NA|once|TRBJ1-4|TRBV5-4
CASSVTLEEKLFF
TGTGCCAGCAGCGTGACCTTGGAGGAAAAACTGTTTTTT
>TRBD2|NA|TRBJ2-2|TRBV6-6
CASRSGLAYTGELFF
TGTGCCAGCCGCAGCGGACTAGCCTACACCGGGGAGCTGTTTTTT
>TRBD2|NA|TRBJ2-1|TRBV9
CASSVGGGRGNEQFF
TGTGCCAGCAGCGTAGGTGGCGGGAGAGGTAATGAGCAGTTCTTC
>NA|NA|TRBJ1-5|TRBV11-3
CASSLGAQDLNPGQPQHF
TGTGCCAGCAGCTTAGGGGCCCAAGACCTAAACCCGGGACAGCCCCAGCATTTT
>TRBD1|NA|TRBJ1-2|TRBV7-2
CASSFERLRTGGVGYTF
TGTGCCAGCAGCTTCGAACGTCTTCGGACAGGGGGCGTAGGTTACACCTTC
>TRBD2|few|TRBJ2-1|TRBV4-1
CASSLGTSGNNEQFF
TGCGCCAGCAGCCTTGGGACTAGCGGGAACAATGAGCAGTTCTTC
>TRBD1|NA|TRBJ2-2|TRBV30
CARRTQGVVGELFF
TGTGCCAGACGAACACAGGGGGTGGTCGGGGAGCTGTTTTTT
>NA|NA|TRBJ2-3|TRBV9
CASSVGRDTQYF
TGTGCCAGCAGCGTAGGGCGGGATACGCAGTATTTT
>NA|NA|TRBJ1-5|TRBV6-5
CASSLMTGHSNQPQHF
TGTGCCAGCAGTTTAATGACAGGCCATAGCAATCAGCCCCAGCATTTT
>TRBD1|few|TRBJ2-1|TRBV7-3
CASSPVPGQGDEQFF
TGTGCCAGCAGCCCTGTCCCGGGACAGGGGGATGAGCAGTTCTTC
>TRBD2|NA|TRBJ2-2|TRBV7-8
CASRILSGTPRGTGELFF
TGTGCCAGCAGGATTCTTAGCGGGACCCCCCGCGGCACCGGGGAGCTGTTTTTT
>TRBD1|NA|TRBJ1-4|TRBV4-3
CASSHGTATNEKLFF
TGCGCCAGCAGCCACGGGACAGCCACTAATGAAAAACTGTTTTTT
>TRBD2|NA|TRBJ2-1|TRBV11-2
CASSLGLAGGKDEQFF
TGTGCCAGCAGCTTAGGTCTAGCGGGAGGTAAGGATGAGCAGTTCTTC
>TRBD1|NA|TRBJ1-5|TRBV4-1
CASSQVRQGGDQPQHF
TGCGCCAGCAGCCAAGTCCGTCAGGGGGGAGATCAGCCCCAGCATTTT
>TRBD1|few|TRBJ2-7|TRBV9
CASSVGTGRNYEQYF
TGTGCCAGCAGCGTCGGGACAGGGAGGAACTACGAGCAGTACTTC